The 8 T cell receptor beta chains reported below all come from one sample, sequenced in a study of T cells after yellow fever vaccination. Via MiXCR, TCRdb re-called the 5' RACE reads, giving one row per CDR3 protein. The sample lists 150,000 to 200,000 distinct CDR3 sequences; 5.5% to 8% were seen once. The sample here was CD4+ T cells sorted from PBMCs, taken on the day of the first yellow fever vaccination. The origin of the receptors is a man aged 18 to 35 who received the YFV17D yellow fever vaccine.

In its sample, this clonotype was seen many times. V gene TRBV5-1 combines with J gene TRBJ2-1; the match to TRBD2 covers 8 bases. Trimming at V came to 3 bases and at J to 0 bases, leaving 8 bases not matched to a gene. The germline gives CDR1 SGHRS, CDR2 YFSETQ. The CDR3 extends over 17 amino acids. CDR3 region: CASSSKLAVNSYNEQFF. The CDR3 nucleotides are TGCGCCAGCAGCTCCAAACTAGCGGTAAACTCCTACAATGAGCAGTTCTTC.

As regards this clonotype: A much larger clone lies one base from this, so it may be a read error. The V and J genes are TRBV6-5 and TRBJ2-3; the D is unclear. The CDR3 is 15 amino acids. CDR1 and CDR2 (germline): MNHEY, SVGAGI. CDR3 coding DNA: TGTACCAGCAGTTACTCCGCGGTGAGCACAGATACGCAGTATTTT. Encoded protein: CTSSYSAVSTDTQYF.

This clonotype has only a few counts. This rearrangement joins TRBV9 to TRBJ2-2; D is unresolved. This CDR3 is built from 16 residues. Germline assignment: CDR1 SGDLS and CDR2 YYNGEE. V gave up 3 bases and J gave up 7 bases, with 19 bases separating them. Here the CDR3 reads CASSALTLSRHGELFF. Written as DNA, the CDR3 is TGTGCCAGCAGCGCACTAACCCTATCTCGGCACGGGGAGCTGTTTTTT. Using reference TRBV9 and TRBJ2-2 for the parts outside the CDR3, the full variable domain is DSGVTQTPKHLITATGQRVTLRCSPRSGDLSVYWYQQSLDQGLQFLIQYYNGEERAKGNILERFSAQQFPDLHSELNLSSLELGDSALYFCASSALTLSRHGELFFGEGSRLTVL.

This clonotype was counted many times. The chain is built from TRBV2 and TRBJ1-1; the D is unclear. Germline-derived CDR1 and CDR2 are SNHLY and FYNNEI. V was cut by 4 bases and J by 6 bases, with 12 bases left in between. CDR3 length equals 13 residues. For the CDR3, the DNA is TGTGCCAGCAGTGCACGGCGGGGAGCTGAAGCTTTCTTT. The encoded protein is CASSARRGAEAFF.

At least ten counts were recorded for this clonotype. The chain joins TRBV7-2 to TRBJ1-1; perhaps TRBD1 as D (5 bases). From germline, CDR1 is SGHTA and CDR2 FQGNSA. The CDR3 loop spans 13 amino acids. V was trimmed by 0 bases and J by 11 bases, leaving 13 bases between them. CDR3 sequence reads: CASSLARGQSAFF. The CDR3 nucleotides read TGTGCCAGCAGCTTAGCAAGGGGTCAGTCGGCTTTCTTT.

This clonotype was seen just once. A much larger clone lies a single base off, so this may be a read error. The chain is built from TRBV5-4 and TRBJ1-1; D gene unclear. V lost 6 bases, J lost 5 bases, and 23 bases lay in between. Germline CDR1 SGHNT, CDR2 YYREEE (reference sequence). This CDR3 spans 16 amino acids. This CDR3 reads CASNFFPGETKTEAFF. The CDR3 DNA is TGTGCCAGCAACTTTTTTCCGGGAGAGACGAAAACTGAAGCTTTCTTT.

CDR3 DNA: TGTGCCAGCAGCCGGCTAGGGGGGGGGCGGACAGATACGCAGTATTTT. Protein: CASSRLGGGRTDTQYF. The chain has TRBV7-3 and TRBJ2-3, with a weak D call TRBD2 (7 bases). Trimming removed 5 bases from V and 3 bases from J, with 18 bases in between. CDR1 is SGHTA, CDR2 FQGTGA, per germline. The CDR3 contains 16 residues.

This clonotype was seen a few times. CDR3 region: CAITPRRRSSGNTIYF. The CDR3 DNA sequence: TGTGCCATCACCCCCCGTCGGCGAAGCTCTGGAAACACCATATATTTT. The V gene is TRBV10-3, the J gene TRBJ1-3; D remains ambiguous. Germline CDR1 is ENHRY and CDR2 is SYGVKD. Between the trimmed V and J ends, which lost 7 bases and 0 bases, there was a span of 16 bases. The length of the CDR3 is 16 residues.